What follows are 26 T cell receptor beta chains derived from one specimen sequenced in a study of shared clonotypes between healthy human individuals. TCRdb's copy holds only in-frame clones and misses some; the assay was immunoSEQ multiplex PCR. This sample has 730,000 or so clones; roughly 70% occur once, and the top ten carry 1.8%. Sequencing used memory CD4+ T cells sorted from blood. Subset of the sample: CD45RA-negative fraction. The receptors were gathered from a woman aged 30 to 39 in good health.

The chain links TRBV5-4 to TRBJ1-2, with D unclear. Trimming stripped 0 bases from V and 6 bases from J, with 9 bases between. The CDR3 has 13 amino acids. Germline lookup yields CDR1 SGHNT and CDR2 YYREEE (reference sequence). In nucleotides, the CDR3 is TGTGCCAGCAGCTTGGAAAGGGTTAATGGCTACACCTTC. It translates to CASSLERVNGYTF. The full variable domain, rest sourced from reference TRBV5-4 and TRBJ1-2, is ETGVTQSPTHLIKTRGQQVTLRCSSQSGHNTVSWYQQALGQGPQFIFQYYREEENGRGNFPPRFSGLQFPNYSSELNVNALELDDSALYLCASSLERVNGYTFGSGTRLTVV.

The CDR3 nucleotides read TGTGCCAGCAGTGCCTTGACTAGCGGGGCCGATGAGCAGTTCTTC. This encodes CASSALTSGADEQFF. The rearrangement links TRBV2 to TRBJ2-1; 11 nucleotides line up with TRBD2. CDR1 and CDR2 (germline): SNHLY, FYNNEI. Trimming took 4 bases from V and 8 from J; bases not matched to a gene: 7. CDR3 length: 15 amino acids.

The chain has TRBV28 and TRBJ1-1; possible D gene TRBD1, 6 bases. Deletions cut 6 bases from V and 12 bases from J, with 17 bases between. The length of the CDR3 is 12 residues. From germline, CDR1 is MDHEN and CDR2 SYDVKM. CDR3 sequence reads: CASSSQGRETFF. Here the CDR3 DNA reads TGTGCCAGCAGCTCACAGGGAAGGGAAACTTTCTTT. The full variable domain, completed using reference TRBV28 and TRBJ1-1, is DVKVTQSSRYLVKRTGEKVFLECVQDMDHENMFWYRQDPGLGLRLIYFSYDVKMKEKGDIPEGYSVSREKKERFSLILESASTNQTSMYLCASSSQGRETFFGQGTRLTVV.

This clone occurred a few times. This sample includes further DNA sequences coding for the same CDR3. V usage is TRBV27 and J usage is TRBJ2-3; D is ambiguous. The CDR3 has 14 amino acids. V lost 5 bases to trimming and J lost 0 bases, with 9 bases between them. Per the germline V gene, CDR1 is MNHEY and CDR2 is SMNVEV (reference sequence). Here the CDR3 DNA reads TGTGCCAGCAGTCTTACGATCAGCACAGATACGCAGTATTTT. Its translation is CASSLTISTDTQYF.

DNA for the CDR3: TGCGCCAGCACTGCGGGAGTTCTCAGCTCCTACAATGAGCAGTTCTTC. This sequence encodes CASTAGVLSSYNEQFF. This chain uses TRBV5-1 with TRBJ2-1; TRBD2 matches at 7 bases. V shed 6 bases and J 0 bases; nucleotides not matched to a gene: 9. The CDR3 consists of 16 residues. Germline assignment: CDR1 SGHRS and CDR2 YFSETQ. Full variable domain (outside the CDR3, taken from reference TRBV5-1 and TRBJ2-1): KAGVTQTPRYLIKTRGQQVTLSCSPISGHRSVSWYQQTPGQGLQFLFEYFSETQRNKGNFPGRFSGRQFSNSRSEMNVSTLELGDSALYLCASTAGVLSSYNEQFFGPGTRLTVL.

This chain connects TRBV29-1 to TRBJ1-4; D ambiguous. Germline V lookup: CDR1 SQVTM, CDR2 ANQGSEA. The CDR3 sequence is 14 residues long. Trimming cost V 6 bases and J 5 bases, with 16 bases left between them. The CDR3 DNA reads TGCAGCGTCCATGCCCGGGGTGGGAATGAAAAACTGTTTTTT. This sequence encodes CSVHARGGNEKLFF.

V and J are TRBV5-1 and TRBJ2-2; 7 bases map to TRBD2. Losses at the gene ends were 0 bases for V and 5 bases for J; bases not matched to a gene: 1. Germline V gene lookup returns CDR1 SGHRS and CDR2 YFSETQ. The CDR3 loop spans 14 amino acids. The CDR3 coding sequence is TGCGCCAGCAGCTTGGCGGGAGGTACCGGGGAGCTGTTTTTT. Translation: CASSLAGGTGELFF.

In nucleotides, the CDR3 is TGTGCCAGCAGGATAGGGCAGCCAAACACTGAAGCTTTCTTT. It is translated as CASRIGQPNTEAFF. The chain joins TRBV28 to TRBJ1-1; D remains unclear. Trimming removed 6 bases from V and 2 bases from J, with 13 bases in between. CDR3 size: 14 residues. CDR1 and CDR2 (germline): MDHEN, SYDVKM.

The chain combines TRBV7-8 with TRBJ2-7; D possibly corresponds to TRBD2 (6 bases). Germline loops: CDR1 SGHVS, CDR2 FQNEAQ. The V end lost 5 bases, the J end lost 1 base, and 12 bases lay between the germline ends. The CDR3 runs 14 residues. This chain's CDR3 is CASSPRLDSYEQYF. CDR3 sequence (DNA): TGTGCCAGCAGCCCTCGACTAGATTCCTACGAGCAGTACTTC.

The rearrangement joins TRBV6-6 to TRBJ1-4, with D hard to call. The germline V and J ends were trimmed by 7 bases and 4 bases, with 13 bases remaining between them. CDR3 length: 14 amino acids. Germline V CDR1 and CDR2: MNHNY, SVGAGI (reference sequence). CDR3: CASTLLEGNEKLFF. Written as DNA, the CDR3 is TGTGCCAGCACCCTTCTGGAGGGTAATGAAAAACTGTTTTTT.

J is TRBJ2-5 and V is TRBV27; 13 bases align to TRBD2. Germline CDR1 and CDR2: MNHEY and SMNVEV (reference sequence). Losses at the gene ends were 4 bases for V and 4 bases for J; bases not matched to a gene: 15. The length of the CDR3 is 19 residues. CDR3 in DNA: TGTGCCAGCAGTTCCAAACCCTCTAGGACTAGCGGGAGTCGAGAGACCCAGTACTTC. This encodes CASSSKPSRTSGSRETQYF.

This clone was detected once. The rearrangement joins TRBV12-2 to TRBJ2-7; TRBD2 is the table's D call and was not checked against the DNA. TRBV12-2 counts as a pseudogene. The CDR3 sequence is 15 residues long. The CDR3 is CASRSPRRQLLEQYF. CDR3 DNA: TGTGCAAGTCGCTCTCCCCGGAGGCAGCTGCTGGAGCAGTACTTC.

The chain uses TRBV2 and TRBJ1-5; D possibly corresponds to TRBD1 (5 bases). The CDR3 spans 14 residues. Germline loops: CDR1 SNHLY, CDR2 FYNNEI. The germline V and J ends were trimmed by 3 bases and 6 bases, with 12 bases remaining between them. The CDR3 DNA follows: TGTGCCAGCAGTGAGGGCAGGGTCCTTCAGCCCCAGCATTTT. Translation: CASSEGRVLQPQHF.

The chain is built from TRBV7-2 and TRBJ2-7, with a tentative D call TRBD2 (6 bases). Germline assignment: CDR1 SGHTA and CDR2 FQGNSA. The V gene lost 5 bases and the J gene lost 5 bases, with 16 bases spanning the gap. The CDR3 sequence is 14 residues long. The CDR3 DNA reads TGTGCCAGCAGCCCCAAACTAGCTAGCAACGAGCAGTACTTC. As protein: CASSPKLASNEQYF.

The DNA for the CDR3 is TGTGCCAGCAGCAAGCGGGAGGCCGGGGAGCTGTTTTTT. It specifies CASSKREAGELFF. The genes are TRBV5-6 and TRBJ2-2; 9 bases map to TRBD2. The CDR3 runs 13 residues. Germline V gene sequence: CDR1 SGHDT, CDR2 YYEEEE. The V and J ends lost 4 bases and 6 bases, in that order; junction bases with no gene match: 1.

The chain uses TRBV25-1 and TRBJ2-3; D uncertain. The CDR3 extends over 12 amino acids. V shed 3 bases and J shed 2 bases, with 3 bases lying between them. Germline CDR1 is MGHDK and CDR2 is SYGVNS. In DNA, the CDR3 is TGTGCCAGCAGTGAGGCCACAGATACGCAGTATTTT. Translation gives CASSEATDTQYF. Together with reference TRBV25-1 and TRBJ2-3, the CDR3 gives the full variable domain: EADIYQTPRYLVIGTGKKITLECSQTMGHDKMYWYQQDPGMELHLIHYSYGVNSTEKGDLSSESTVSRIRTEHFPLTLESARPSHTSQYLCASSEATDTQYFGPGTRLTVL.

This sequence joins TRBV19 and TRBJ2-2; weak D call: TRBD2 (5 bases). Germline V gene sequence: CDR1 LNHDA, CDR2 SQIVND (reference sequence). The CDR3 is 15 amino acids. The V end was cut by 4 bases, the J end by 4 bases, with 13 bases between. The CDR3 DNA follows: TGTGCCAGTAGTACGGGTTATCGGGGCACCGGGGAGCTGTTTTTT. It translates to CASSTGYRGTGELFF.

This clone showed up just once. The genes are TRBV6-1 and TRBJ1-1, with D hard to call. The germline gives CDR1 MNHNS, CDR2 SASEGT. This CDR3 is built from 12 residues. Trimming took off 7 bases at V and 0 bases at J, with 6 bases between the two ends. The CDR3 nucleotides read TGTGCCAGCACGGAGCTGAACACTGAAGCTTTCTTT. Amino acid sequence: CASTELNTEAFF.

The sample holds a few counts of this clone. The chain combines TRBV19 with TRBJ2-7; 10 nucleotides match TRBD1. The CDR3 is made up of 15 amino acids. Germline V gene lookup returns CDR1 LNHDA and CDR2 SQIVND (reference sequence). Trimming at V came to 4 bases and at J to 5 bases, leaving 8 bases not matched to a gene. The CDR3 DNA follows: TGTGCCAGTAGTAGGGACAGGGGCCGCTCGGACGAGCAGTACTTC. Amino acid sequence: CASSRDRGRSDEQYF. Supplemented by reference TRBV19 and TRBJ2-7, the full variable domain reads DGGITQSPKYLFRKEGQNVTLSCEQNLNHDAMYWYRQDPGQGLRLIYYSQIVNDFQKGDIAEGYSVSREKKESFPLTVTSAQKNPTAFYLCASSRDRGRSDEQYFGPGTRLTVT.

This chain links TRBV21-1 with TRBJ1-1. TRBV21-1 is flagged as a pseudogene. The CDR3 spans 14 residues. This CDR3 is CASSKAGGITEAFF. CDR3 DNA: TGTGCCAGCAGCAAAGCAGGGGGGATAACTGAAGCTTTCTTT.

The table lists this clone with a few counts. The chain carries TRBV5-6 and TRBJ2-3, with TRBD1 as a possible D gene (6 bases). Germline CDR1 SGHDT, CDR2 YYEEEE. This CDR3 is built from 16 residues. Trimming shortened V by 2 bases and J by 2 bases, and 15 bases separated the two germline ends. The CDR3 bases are TGTGCCAGCAGCTTCTCTCAGCAGGGGATCACAGATACGCAGTATTTT. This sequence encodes CASSFSQQGITDTQYF.

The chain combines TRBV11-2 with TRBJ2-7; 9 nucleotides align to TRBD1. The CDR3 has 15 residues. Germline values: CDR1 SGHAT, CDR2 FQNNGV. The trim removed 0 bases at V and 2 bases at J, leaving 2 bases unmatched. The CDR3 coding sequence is TGTGCCAGCAGCTTAGACGGGACAGGGCCCTACGAGCAGTACTTC. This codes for CASSLDGTGPYEQYF. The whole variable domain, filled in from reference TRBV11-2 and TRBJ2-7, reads EAGVAQSPRYKIIEKRQSVAFWCNPISGHATLYWYQQILGQGPKLLIQFQNNGVVDDSQLPKDRFSAERLKGVDSTLKIQPAKLEDSAVYLCASSLDGTGPYEQYFGPGTRLTVT.

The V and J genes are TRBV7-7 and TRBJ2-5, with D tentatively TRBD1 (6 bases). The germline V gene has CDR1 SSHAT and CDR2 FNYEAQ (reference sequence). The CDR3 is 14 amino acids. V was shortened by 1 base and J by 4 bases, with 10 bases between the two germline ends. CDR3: CASSLGQVGETQYF. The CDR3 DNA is TGTGCCAGCAGCTTAGGACAGGTTGGAGAGACCCAGTACTTC.

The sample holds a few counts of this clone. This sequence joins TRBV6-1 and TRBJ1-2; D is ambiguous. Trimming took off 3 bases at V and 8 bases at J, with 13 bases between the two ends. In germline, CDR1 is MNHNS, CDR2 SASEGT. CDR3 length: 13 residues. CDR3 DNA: TGTGCCAGCAGTGACCGTGGGGTTGGCGGCTACACCTTC. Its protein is CASSDRGVGGYTF.

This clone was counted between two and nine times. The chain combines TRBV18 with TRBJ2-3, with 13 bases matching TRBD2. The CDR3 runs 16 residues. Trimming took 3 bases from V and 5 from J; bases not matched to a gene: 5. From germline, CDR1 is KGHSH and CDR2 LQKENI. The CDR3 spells CASSPGLAGLGDTQYF. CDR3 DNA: TGTGCCAGCTCACCGGGACTAGCGGGATTGGGAGATACGCAGTATTTT. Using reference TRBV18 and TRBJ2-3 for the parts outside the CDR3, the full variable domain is NAGVMQNPRHLVRRRGQEARLRCSPMKGHSHVYWYRQLPEEGLKFMVYLQKENIIDESGMPKERFSAEFPKEGPSILRIQQVVRGDSAAYFCASSPGLAGLGDTQYFGPGTRLTVL.

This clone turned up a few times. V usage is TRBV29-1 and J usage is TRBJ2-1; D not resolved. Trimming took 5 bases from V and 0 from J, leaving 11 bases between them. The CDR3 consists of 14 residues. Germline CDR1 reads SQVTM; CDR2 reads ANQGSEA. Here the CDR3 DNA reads TGCAGCGTTTCCCACTGGCGCTCCTACAATGAGCAGTTCTTC. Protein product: CSVSHWRSYNEQFF.